This T cell receptor beta chain stems from a study of shared T cell receptors in the human thymus. The repertoire was sequenced with immunoSEQ multiplex PCR; TCRdb's copy has only in-frame clones and lacks some. This sample yields roughly 700,000 clones, of which around 89% are seen a single time; over 0.008% belongs to the top ten. V was clipped by 5 bases and J by 4 bases, with 12 bases between them. Germline CDR1 and CDR2: MNHEY and SVGAGI. The CDR3 runs to 13 residues. The same sample was also studied in work on human thymus T cells. That source adds: Thymus tissue for the work was resected from patients undergoing corrective heart surgery. Repertoires from thymus and blood appeared to show biased V and J gene usage.

This clonotype originated in a boy younger than two with a congenital heart defect. The rearrangement joins TRBV6-5 to TRBJ2-7; D may be TRBD2 (6 bases). The sequenced sample was thymocytes. CDR3 in amino acids: CASSDDGTYEQYF. As DNA, the CDR3 is TGTGCCAGCAGTGACGACGGGACTTACGAGCAGTACTTC.